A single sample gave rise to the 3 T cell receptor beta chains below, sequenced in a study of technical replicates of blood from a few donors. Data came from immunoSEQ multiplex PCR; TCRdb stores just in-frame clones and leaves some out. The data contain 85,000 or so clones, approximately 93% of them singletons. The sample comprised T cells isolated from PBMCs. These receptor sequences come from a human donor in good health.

The CDR3 coding sequence is TGTGCCAGCAGCGCCGGGGGGGAAACCACAGATACGCAGTATTTT. Translated, it gives CASSAGGETTDTQYF. This chain links TRBV9 with TRBJ2-3; TRBD2 aligns across 8 bases. V shed 3 bases and J 2 bases; nucleotides not matched to a gene: 5. Germline V lookup: CDR1 SGDLS, CDR2 YYNGEE. The CDR3 is 15 amino acids.

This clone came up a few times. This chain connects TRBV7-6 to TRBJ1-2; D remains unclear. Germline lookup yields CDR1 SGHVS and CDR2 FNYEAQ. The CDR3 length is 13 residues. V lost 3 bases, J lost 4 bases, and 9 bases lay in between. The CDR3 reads CASSFSPLYGYTF. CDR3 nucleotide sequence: TGTGCCAGCAGCTTCTCCCCCCTCTATGGCTACACCTTC.

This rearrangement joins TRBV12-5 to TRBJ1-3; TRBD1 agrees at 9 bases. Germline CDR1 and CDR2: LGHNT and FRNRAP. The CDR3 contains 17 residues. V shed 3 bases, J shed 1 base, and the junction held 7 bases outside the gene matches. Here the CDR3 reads CASGFRDRAHSGNTIYF. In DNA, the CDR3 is TGTGCTAGTGGTTTCAGGGACAGGGCCCATTCTGGAAACACCATATATTTT.